The sequence of this TCR beta chain was determined in a study of radiation and T cells in renal cell carcinoma (TCRdb year 2020). At the level of the whole study: Samples came from a clinical trial, in which primary renal cell carcinomas received 15 Gy stereotactic body radiation therapy followed by nephrectomy 4 weeks later. A total of around 50 samples underwent TCR beta sequencing, made up of 25 or so tumors and roughly 27 peripheral blood samples. A total of 4 million to 5 million unique CDR3 nucleotide sequences, encoding around 2.7 million unique CDR3 amino acid sequences, were found across all 50 or so samples.

This specimen's time point label, interpreted: baseline pretreatment blood. The treatment or condition label here, explained by the study, means: 15 Gy SBRT to primary tumor, nephrectomy 4 weeks later. To track tumor-enriched clonotypes, serial peripheral blood was sampled from radiation-treated patients at baseline and at 2 weeks and 4 weeks after SBRT. All patients had renal cell carcinoma with clear cell pathology. Genomic DNA for TCR sequencing was prepared using the QIAamp DNA Blood Mini Kit (Qiagen). Samples were included in the analyses only if all quality control checks were passed. Sequences MNHEY (CDR1) and SMNVEV (CDR2) are obtained from the germline V gene (reference sequence). Counted from cysteine to phenylalanine, this CDR3 has 19 amino acids. The sequence is cut down to CDR3 DNA, 57 bases in frame from base 1. The V and J ends are trimmed by 2 bases and 6 bases, leaving 25 bases between them.

Following the manufacturer's recommendations, the immunoSEQ kit was used to generate TCR beta libraries from genomic DNA. To prepare the libraries, a first multiplex PCR with proprietary primers was run, followed by a second PCR that added unique barcodes, and a bead cleanup was done after each round. A kit-provided positive control reaction and a negative control reaction were included in every sample batch. The final libraries underwent checking on an Agilent 4200 TapeStation D1000 ScreenTape, volumetric pooling, and quantification by qPCR. An Illumina NextSeq500 fitted with a MidOutput 150-cycle cartridge performed the sequencing, running 156 Read1 cycles and 15 Index1 cycles with the kit's custom primers. The pooled library was loaded at 0.75 to 1 pM, with a 20% PhiX control spiked in. The authors processed their data as follows. The vendor-processed data were analyzed in R, and a clonotype was defined as all T cells that share the same CDR3 nucleotide sequence. For clone abundance analyses, frequencies were normalized to the 10,000 most abundant clones per sample. Public T cell clones, which averaged fewer than five per sample, were removed prior to analysis. An abundance difference of at least 32-fold between compartments was the criterion for calling clonotypes tumor-enriched or baseline blood-enriched. A beta-binomial differential abundance model was used to identify clonotypes that expanded or contracted between blood time points. The Baroni-Urbani and Buser coefficient was used to measure tumor-blood repertoire similarity, and groups were compared with two-tailed Wilcoxon tests in R. In TCRdb, the immuneACCESS table is reduced to in-frame sequences with V and J assigned. These tables do not hold every clone; where another copy was compared, an unresolved V gene accounts for under half, and the others remain unexplained. Clone size and V and J calls were adopted from that table, with D and trimming inferred from the DNA. The sample records 100,000 to 150,000 clones, roughly 80% of which are singletons. 3% of the sample belongs to the ten largest clones.

Concerning this clone itself: Its antigen remains undetermined. Within one base of it there is no much larger clone, and no base qualities were kept.

Overall results and qualifications from the work: Dynamics of the blood repertoire were not tracked past 4 weeks after treatment. Effects of radiation dose or scheduling on the TCR repertoire could not be addressed with the single-armed trial design. In blood, the top tumor clonotypes increased from baseline to 2 weeks after radiation and then shrank by 4 weeks, which suggests a temporary expansion of tumor-resident clones. No pretreatment tumor biopsies were available, so the baseline intratumoral presence of clonotypes could not be determined.

Sequencing used blood, obtained from a patient whose treatment included radiotherapy and nephrectomy. The rearranged segments are TRBV27 and TRBJ2-2; matching of 6 bases hints at TRBD1 as the D gene. The sequence derives from an older woman with renal cell carcinoma. This receptor has the CDR3 CASSLKGVWDGLGAGELFF. The base sequence is TGTGCCAGCAGTTTAAAGGGGGTCTGGGACGGTTTAGGTGCCGGGGAGCTGTTTTTT.